Sequencing of this T cell receptor (beta chain) was carried out in a study of blood T cells in healthy people across ages. V lost 5 bases to trimming and J lost 2 bases, with 4 bases between them. Germline values: CDR1 SGHRS, CDR2 YFSETQ. This CDR3 spans 11 amino acids. A sample-barcoded 5' primer and a J-beta primer mix were used in a second PCR of roughly 6 to 11 cycles. TCRdb redid the calling of the 5' RACE reads with MiXCR, one entry per CDR3 protein. The sample shows hundreds of thousands of distinct CDR3 sequences, about 30% of them seen only once. This clonotype occurred a few times. Its specificity is not known. Study results and limitations: Among T cells, TCR beta diversity per million cells dropped roughly linearly as age rose. The long-lived group displayed more naive CD4+ cells, plus higher diversity, than the aged donors did.

The source material was blood. The chain links TRBV5-1 to TRBJ1-1; D not certain. The origin of this receptor is a woman of 80 years or more in good health. This CDR3 reads CASRANTEAFF. The CDR3 DNA reads TGCGCCAGCAGGGCCAACACTGAAGCTTTCTTT.